The clone carrying this T cell receptor beta chain has just one count. Profiling relied on immunoSEQ multiplex PCR, and the TCRdb table lists in-frame clones only, not all of them. The sample lists around 340,000 clones, around nine tenths occurring once. The CDR3 sequence is 13 residues long. Per the germline V gene, CDR1 is MNHEY and CDR2 is SVGAGI. The V and J ends lost 8 bases and 0 bases respectively, with 10 bases between them. The data are from a study of blood T cell repertoires in COVID-19. The specimen was peripheral blood. This chain joins TRBV6-5 and TRBJ1-1; D unclear. The receptor was derived from a woman aged 60-75 years with COVID-19, enrolled during active disease. The CDR3 protein is CASGRGMNTEAFF. The CDR3 DNA reads TGTGCCAGCGGACGGGGTATGAACACTGAAGCTTTCTTT.